The clone carrying this T cell receptor (beta chain) was seen only a few times. This CDR3 region has 14 residues. V lost 4 bases to trimming and J lost 4 bases, with 15 bases between them. The germline gives CDR1 SQVTM, CDR2 ANQGSEA. The data were taken from a study of patients and donors after allogeneic stem cell transplantation. TCRdb fed the RT-PCR reads into MiXCR, producing one record per CDR3 protein. The table lists 900,000 to 1,000,000 distinct CDR3 sequences, more than 15% of them singletons. Sequenced: blood, either unsorted or a sorted T cell fraction (not recorded which). The sequence came from a human donor who was either an allogeneic HSCT recipient or a stem cell or donor lymphocyte infusion donor (not recorded which). It is not recorded whose cells these are; they may come from a transplant donor. The chain combines TRBV29-1 with TRBJ2-3; no clear D gene. The CDR3: CSVAAGRKADTQYF. In DNA, the CDR3 is TGCAGCGTTGCGGCAGGTCGAAAAGCAGATACGCAGTATTTT.